This T cell receptor (beta chain) was sequenced in a study of cytomegalovirus exposure and HLA in healthy donors (dated 2017 in TCRdb). Concerning the study at large: According to a later analysis, one platform produced both the roughly 110 validation repertoires and the 700 or so repertoires of the first cohort. In addition to the first cohort of 666 subjects, a separate validation cohort of approximately 130 different subjects was used. To predict cytomegalovirus infection status, the study brought together high-throughput TCR immunosequencing, statistical association of individual TCRs with disease status, and machine learning. The study aimed to test whether cataloging public T cell receptors could reveal signatures of past pathogen exposure.

Donors formed part of the validation cohort, which comprised fewer than 150 subjects and was distinct from the first cohort of some 700 subjects. CDR1 and CDR2, looked up from the germline V gene, are SNHLY and FYNNEI. The trim is 2 bases for V and 3 bases for J, with a gap of 5 bases between the germline ends. The CDR3 numbers 12 residues from cysteine through phenylalanine. Kept here is only the CDR3 DNA, which spans 36 bases and is read in frame from base 1. Receptor libraries were prepared by the immunoSEQ multiplex PCR assay. The authors' pipeline ran thus. To diagnose cytomegalovirus status from the catalog of TCR beta chain sequences, a statistical classification framework was built. Imported from immuneACCESS, the table was reduced by TCRdb to in-frame sequences with V and J called. These copies leave out some clones; in studies compared against another copy, an unresolved V gene accounts for under half, and the cause of the remainder is not known. From that table come the V and J calls and clone size; the DNA was used to work out D and trimming. The sample yields roughly 80,000 clones; about nine tenths were counted once. Of the sample, over 2% falls within the top ten clones.

General findings and caveats noted by the study authors: The validation cohort had no HLA typing available for a later analysis, so co-occurrence within that cohort was assessed over all 130 or so repertoires. The study gave a list of 150 to 200 TCR beta chains associated with cytomegalovirus. The classifier was reported to diagnose cytomegalovirus status with high specificity and sensitivity in both the original and validation cohorts. Subsequent analysis determined that TCRs grouped into clusters in the first cohort also showed a tendency toward co-occurrence across the roughly 110 validation repertoires, and about 94% of cluster scores exceeded 0. Most TCR sequences were observed very rarely across donors, whereas some public TCRs were present in many individuals. A few of the identified cytomegalovirus-associated TCR beta chains were confirmed in vitro to be specific for cytomegalovirus antigens. According to the authors, the approach could potentially be generalized to other disease states and immunological phenotypes.

This clone occurred a few times. The specificity of this receptor is unknown. It has no much larger one-base neighbor in the sample; base qualities were not kept. This sequence originates from a man aged 30 to 39 in good health and CMV-seronegative. The chain joins TRBV2 to TRBJ2-7; the D gene is perhaps TRBD1, from 5 matching bases. Sequencing used PBMCs. The CDR3 reads CASSEQGYEQYF. The nucleotides read TGTGCCAGCAGTGAACAGGGCTACGAGCAGTACTTC.